A single sample gave rise to the 15 T cell receptor beta chains below, sequenced in a study of graft-versus-host responses after intestinal transplantation. Only in-frame clones appear in the TCRdb table, and some are missing; sequencing was by immunoSEQ multiplex PCR. The sample comprises 15,000 to 20,000 clones, around two fifths of which are singletons, and less than 4.5% rests with the top ten. Plates contained 200,000 CFSE-labeled responder cells and 200,000 irradiated, violet-dye-labeled stimulator cells. The source was alloreactive CD8+ T cells from a mixed lymphocyte reaction culture, collected before intestinal transplant. Specified subset: CFSE-low proliferating T cells sorted from roughly six-day pre-transplant mixed lymphocyte reaction (GvH or HvG direction). The receptors here all came from a human patient who received an intestinal transplant.

This clone has a single count. The chain combines TRBV27 with TRBJ2-2; either TRBD1 or TRBD2 may supply D (5 bases each). Germline V gene lookup returns CDR1 MNHEY and CDR2 SMNVEV (reference sequence). There are 11 residues in the CDR3. The V end lost 6 bases, the J end lost 9 bases, and 8 bases lay between the germline ends. The CDR3 bases are TGTGCCAGCAGGACGGGGCGGGAGCTGTTTTTT. Translating it yields CASRTGRELFF.

By frequency in the sample, this clone is medium-sized. This chain joins TRBV7-9 and TRBJ1-2, with D tentatively TRBD1 (6 bases). V lost 1 base and J lost 2, with 11 bases in between. Per germline, CDR1 SEHNR and CDR2 FQNEAQ (reference sequence). The CDR3 totals 15 residues. CDR3 sequence reads: CASSLVTGRNYGYTF. The CDR3 nucleotides read TGTGCCAGCAGCTTAGTTACAGGGAGGAACTATGGCTACACCTTC.

CDR3 bases: TGTGCCAGCAGCTTAGGCAGGGCCGGCGAGCAGTACTTC. Amino acid sequence: CASSLGRAGEQYF. The gene calls are TRBV13 and TRBJ2-7, with a tentative D call TRBD1 (5 bases). There are 13 residues in the CDR3. CDR1 and CDR2 (germline): PRHDT, FYEKMQ (reference sequence). Trimming left V 0 bases short and J 6 bases short, with 9 bases between.

Only a few counts were recorded for this clone. V is TRBV6-6 and J is TRBJ2-1, with D hard to call. V gave up 4 bases and J gave up 4 bases, with 5 bases separating them. The CDR3 is 12 residues long. Germline V gene sequence: CDR1 MNHNY, CDR2 SVGAGI (reference sequence). The CDR3 here is CASSLGYNEQFF. CDR3 bases: TGTGCCAGCAGTTTAGGTTACAATGAGCAGTTCTTC.

This clone was observed a handful of times. J is TRBJ2-4 and V is TRBV4-1, with a weak D call TRBD1 (5 bases). The CDR3 totals 17 residues. V was clipped by 4 bases and J by 0 bases, with 16 bases between them. The germline gives CDR1 MGHRA, CDR2 YSYEKL. CDR3 region: CASSLMGPVLAKNIQYF. For the CDR3, the DNA is TGCGCCAGCAGCCTAATGGGGCCAGTACTAGCCAAAAACATTCAGTACTTC.

This clone appeared a few times. The rearrangement links TRBV7-9 to TRBJ2-7; no reliable D call. The CDR3 extends over 12 amino acids. Trimming removed 3 bases from V and 6 bases from J, with 9 bases in between. Per the germline V gene, CDR1 is SEHNR and CDR2 is FQNEAQ (reference sequence). This chain's CDR3 is CASSFFSFEQYF. CDR3 nucleotide sequence: TGTGCCAGCAGCTTTTTTTCATTCGAGCAGTACTTC.

This clone was picked up a small number of times. The chain combines TRBV4-2 with TRBJ2-1, with 10 bases lining up with TRBD2. The CDR3 runs 18 residues. V lost 1 base and J lost 1; bases outside the gene matches: 7. Germline V lookup: CDR1 LGHNA, CDR2 YNFKEQ. CDR3 DNA: TGTGCCAGCAGCCAAGTAGGAGCGGGAGGGTTGTCCTACAATGAGCAGTTCTTC. It encodes CASSQVGAGGLSYNEQFF.

This clone was picked up a small number of times. V and J are TRBV5-6 and TRBJ2-7; a possible D gene is TRBD1 (5 bases). Germline V gene data show CDR1 as SGHDT and CDR2 as YYEEEE. V shed 2 bases and J shed 2 bases, with 8 bases lying between them. The CDR3 loop spans 13 amino acids. CDR3 residues: CASSFQGTYEQYF. CDR3 nucleotide sequence: TGTGCCAGCAGCTTTCAGGGAACCTACGAGCAGTACTTC.

This clone was seen a few times. The V call is TRBV2, the J call TRBJ1-5; D perhaps matches TRBD1 (5 bases). Trimming took 6 bases from V and 2 from J, leaving 17 bases between them. CDR3 length: 16 residues. CDR1 and CDR2 (germline): SNHLY, FYNNEI. The CDR3 loop is CASSPGALQGNQPQHF. The CDR3 DNA is TGTGCCAGCAGCCCCGGGGCCCTCCAGGGCAATCAGCCCCAGCATTTT.

This clone was recorded a few times. The genes are TRBV6-6 and TRBJ2-3, with D tentatively TRBD2 (6 bases). From germline, CDR1 is MNHNY and CDR2 SVGAGI (reference sequence). V lost 5 bases and J lost 6, with 18 bases in between. This CDR3 is 15 amino acids long. The CDR3 DNA reads TGTGCCAGCAGTAGGGAGGCTAGCATTGACGATACGCAGTATTTT. Translating gives CASSREASIDDTQYF.

The chain combines TRBV7-9 with TRBJ1-6; tentatively, D is TRBD1 (6 bases). Germline loops: CDR1 SEHNR, CDR2 FQNEAQ (reference sequence). V dropped 3 bases and J dropped 8 bases, with 17 bases sitting between them. The CDR3 totals 16 residues. CDR3 region: CASSFQLAGEDSPLHF. CDR3 bases: TGTGCCAGCAGCTTCCAATTGGCAGGGGAGGATTCACCCCTCCACTTT. Drawing the rest from reference TRBV7-9 and TRBJ1-6, the complete variable domain is DTGVSQNPRHKITKRGQNVTFRCDPISEHNRLYWYRQTLGQGPEFLTYFQNEAQLEKSRLLSDRFSAERPKGSFSTLEIQRTEQGDSAMYLCASSFQLAGEDSPLHFGNGTRLTVT.

The CDR3 here is CASLRTGSSYEQYF. The CDR3 nucleotides read TGTGCCAGCTTAAGGACAGGGTCGAGCTACGAGCAGTACTTC. The chain is built from TRBV14 and TRBJ2-7, with 8 bases aligning to TRBD1. Germline V gene sequence: CDR1 SGHDN, CDR2 FVKESK. V shed 8 bases and J 3 bases; nucleotides not matched to a gene: 9. The CDR3 consists of 14 residues.

This clone has just a few counts. The chain uses TRBV4-1 and TRBJ2-5; D assignment may be TRBD1 or TRBD2 (6 bases each). The CDR3 extends over 15 amino acids. With 0 bases removed from V and 4 bases from J, the gap between germline ends came to 12 bases. CDR1 is MGHRA and CDR2 is YSYEKL in the germline V gene. This chain's CDR3 is CASSQEGRGGETQYF. CDR3 sequence (DNA): TGCGCCAGCAGCCAAGAAGGCAGGGGAGGAGAGACCCAGTACTTC.

In the case of this clone: Just one base apart from a much larger clone, this may be a read error. The V and J genes are TRBV6-5 and TRBJ1-4, with TRBD1 as a possible D gene (6 bases). Germline V gene data show CDR1 as MNHEY and CDR2 as SVGAGI. Trimming stripped 7 bases from V and 0 bases from J, with 12 bases between. This CDR3 region has 15 residues. The CDR3 DNA follows: TGTGCCAGCAAAACAGGGCCTTCAACTAATGAAAAACTGTTTTTT. Translating it yields CASKTGPSTNEKLFF.

This clone was picked up a small number of times. J is TRBJ2-7 and V is TRBV6-4, with TRBD1 identical over 12 bases. J gave up 5 bases and V 5 bases, and 10 bases lay outside the gene matches. CDR3 length: 16 residues. Looked up from germline, CDR1 is MRHNA and CDR2 is SNTAGT. CDR3 protein: CASSRAPGTGGNEQYF. The CDR3 DNA is TGTGCCAGCAGTAGGGCCCCCGGGACAGGGGGCAACGAGCAGTACTTC.